Presented here are 23 T cell receptor beta chains from one specimen sequenced in a study of B cell selection in AIRE deficiency. Sorting defined conventional CD4 T cells as CD4+CD127+. Only in-frame clones appear in the TCRdb table, and some are missing; sequencing was by immunoSEQ multiplex PCR. The table lists 25,000 to 30,000 clones, roughly 95% of them singletons. Sequenced sample: CD4+CD127+ conventional T cells sorted from PBMCs. The receptor source for this set is a human donor in good health.

The chain uses TRBV5-1 and TRBJ1-6; a weak D match, TRBD1 (5 bases). The CDR3 contains 15 residues. Germline V gene lookup returns CDR1 SGHRS and CDR2 YFSETQ. V lost 3 bases and J 2 bases, leaving 9 bases between the germline ends. CDR3 DNA sequence: TGCGCCAGCAGCTCGCGACAGACCTATAATTCACCCCTCCACTTT. Protein: CASSSRQTYNSPLHF.

The V and J genes are TRBV5-4 and TRBJ2-7; the D gene could be TRBD1 or TRBD2 (5 bases each). Germline CDR1 and CDR2: SGHNT and YYREEE (reference sequence). Trimming stripped 4 bases from V and 7 bases from J, with 21 bases between. The CDR3 is 15 amino acids. The CDR3 sequence: CASSAGTPGLLEQYF. The CDR3 DNA reads TGTGCCAGCAGCGCTGGGACGCCAGGGCTCCTAGAGCAGTACTTC.

This chain joins TRBV4-1 and TRBJ2-5; TRBD2 aligns across 12 bases. This CDR3 has 16 residues. Germline V lookup: CDR1 MGHRA, CDR2 YSYEKL. The trim removed 4 bases at V and 2 bases at J, leaving 5 bases unmatched. This CDR3 is CASSRLAGVYQETQYF. CDR3 DNA sequence: TGCGCCAGCAGCCGACTAGCGGGGGTATATCAAGAGACCCAGTACTTC.

This rearrangement joins TRBV5-5 to TRBJ1-5, with 7 bases lining up with TRBD1. The germline V gene has CDR1 SGHKS and CDR2 YYEKEE (reference sequence). The CDR3 consists of 15 residues. J was trimmed by 5 bases and V by 4 bases; bases with no gene match: 9. The chain's CDR3 is CASSPRQGVDQPQHF. CDR3 DNA: TGTGCCAGCAGCCCCCGACAGGGAGTTGATCAGCCCCAGCATTTT.

The gene calls are TRBV25-1 and TRBJ2-5; D gene ambiguous. The V end was cut by 4 bases, the J end by 0 bases, with 9 bases between. The CDR3 has 14 amino acids. CDR1 MGHDK and CDR2 SYGVNS come from the germline V gene. CDR3 DNA: TGTGCCAGCAGTGGAAGATTGTACCAAGAGACCCAGTACTTC. Translating gives CASSGRLYQETQYF. Variable domain in full (rest from reference TRBV25-1 and TRBJ2-5): EADIYQTPRYLVIGTGKKITLECSQTMGHDKMYWYQQDPGMELHLIHYSYGVNSTEKGDLSSESTVSRIRTEHFPLTLESARPSHTSQYLCASSGRLYQETQYFGPGTRLLVL.

J is TRBJ2-7 and V is TRBV11-2; D is possibly TRBD2 (5 bases). The CDR3 consists of 13 residues. The ends were cut back, 0 bases at V and 8 bases at J, with 11 bases in the middle. The germline gives CDR1 SGHAT, CDR2 FQNNGV. This chain's CDR3 is CASSLEATSKQYF. The CDR3 DNA reads as TGTGCCAGCAGCTTAGAGGCTACTAGTAAGCAGTACTTC. Combining the CDR3 with reference TRBV11-2 and TRBJ2-7 gives the whole variable domain EAGVAQSPRYKIIEKRQSVAFWCNPISGHATLYWYQQILGQGPKLLIQFQNNGVVDDSQLPKDRFSAERLKGVDSTLKIQPAKLEDSAVYLCASSLEATSKQYFGPGTRLTVT.

This clone has a handful of counts. CDR3 DNA: TGTGCCAGCAGTTTAGCGGGTAGCACAGATACGCAGTATTTT. It specifies CASSLAGSTDTQYF. The chain is built from TRBV5-4 and TRBJ2-3; 7 positions agree with TRBD2. V lost 5 bases to trimming and J lost 0 bases; unmatched junction nucleotides: 3. CDR3 length: 14 residues. The germline V gene has CDR1 SGHNT and CDR2 YYREEE (reference sequence). Together with reference TRBV5-4 and TRBJ2-3, the CDR3 gives the full variable domain: ETGVTQSPTHLIKTRGQQVTLRCSSQSGHNTVSWYQQALGQGPQFIFQYYREEENGRGNFPPRFSGLQFPNYSSELNVNALELDDSALYLCASSLAGSTDTQYFGPGTRLTVL.

This chain uses TRBV2 with TRBJ1-5; D uncertain. Per the germline V gene, CDR1 is SNHLY and CDR2 is FYNNEI. Trimming took off 8 bases at V and 7 bases at J, with 21 bases between the two ends. The CDR3 is 15 residues long. CDR3 loop: CASRVGRLYMQPQHF. In nucleotides, the CDR3 is TGTGCCAGCCGGGTAGGGAGGTTGTATATGCAGCCCCAGCATTTT. Full variable domain (outside the CDR3, taken from reference TRBV2 and TRBJ1-5): EPEVTQTPSHQVTQMGQEVILRCVPISNHLYFYWYRQILGQKVEFLVSFYNNEISEKSEIFDDQFSVERPDGSNFTLKIRSTKLEDSAMYFCASRVGRLYMQPQHFGDGTRLSIL.

This sequence joins TRBV7-9 and TRBJ1-2; D possibly corresponds to TRBD1 (5 bases). Germline values: CDR1 SEHNR, CDR2 FQNEAQ (reference sequence). The CDR3 is made up of 14 amino acids. Trimming took 5 bases from V and 4 from J, leaving 14 bases between them. The chain's CDR3 is CASSRGESFYGYTF. In DNA form, the CDR3 reads TGTGCCAGCAGCCGGGGCGAGAGTTTCTATGGCTACACCTTC.

The chain has TRBV10-3 and TRBJ2-1, with 7 bases aligning to TRBD2. The V segment lost 0 bases and the J segment 7 bases; nucleotides outside the gene matches: 9. The germline V gene encodes CDR1 ENHRY and CDR2 SYGVKD. The CDR3 is made up of 16 amino acids. The CDR3 protein is CAISESGLADANEQFF. CDR3 coding DNA: TGTGCCATCAGTGAGTCGGGGCTAGCGGACGCTAATGAGCAGTTCTTC.

V usage is TRBV5-4 and J usage is TRBJ2-7; 8 positions agree with TRBD2. The CDR3 contains 15 residues. Germline CDR1 is SGHNT and CDR2 is YYREEE (reference sequence). V was clipped by 0 bases and J by 4 bases; unmatched bases: 6. CDR3 DNA: TGTGCCAGCAGCTTGGCCGGGACTAGAAGATACGAGCAGTACTTC. Translation: CASSLAGTRRYEQYF.

V gene TRBV5-1 combines with J gene TRBJ1-3; D remains unclear. V was cut by 7 bases and J by 0 bases, with 14 bases left in between. Germline V gene data show CDR1 as SGHRS and CDR2 as YFSETQ. This CDR3 has 15 amino acids. CDR3 DNA: TGCGCCAGCGCTGCGGGGTCCGGCTCTGGAAACACCATATATTTT. Its protein product is CASAAGSGSGNTIYF.

The chain combines TRBV11-1 with TRBJ1-1; a possible D gene is TRBD1 (6 bases). Germline CDR1 and CDR2: SGHAT and FQDESV (reference sequence). V lost 5 bases and J lost 2, with 15 bases in between. This CDR3 is built from 15 residues. CDR3 residues: CASSGAGTPNTEAFF. CDR3 coding DNA: TGTGCCAGCAGCGGGGCCGGGACACCAAACACTGAAGCTTTCTTT.

The CDR3 protein is CASSFGTLYEQYF. The CDR3 DNA reads TGTGCCAGCAGCTTCGGGACCTTGTACGAGCAGTACTTC. The chain carries TRBV5-4 and TRBJ2-7; the D gene could be TRBD1 or TRBD2 (5 bases each). Germline-derived CDR1 and CDR2 are SGHNT and YYREEE (reference sequence). V shed 2 bases and J shed 4 bases, with 10 bases lying between them. The CDR3 has 13 amino acids.

The count of this clone is one. The genes are TRBV15 and TRBJ2-7; 16 bases agree with TRBD2. Germline CDR1 is LNHNV and CDR2 is YYDKDF (reference sequence). With 0 bases clipped from V and 5 bases from J, the junction kept 7 bases outside the gene matches. The CDR3 covers 18 residues. The CDR3, as DNA: TGTGCCACCAGCAGAGAATCGGGACTAGCGGGAGGGAGAAACGAGCAGTACTTC. It yields the protein CATSRESGLAGGRNEQYF.

The chain joins TRBV6-1 to TRBJ2-2; 8 bases map to TRBD1. V gave up 6 bases and J gave up 1 base; unmatched junction bases: 4. Germline CDR1 is MNHNS and CDR2 is SASEGT. CDR3 length equals 15 residues. CDR3 coding DNA: TGTGCCAGCAGGGAGGACAGGGAGAACACCGGGGAGCTGTTTTTT. It yields the protein CASREDRENTGELFF.

The rearrangement uses TRBV11-3 and TRBJ2-1; 7 positions match TRBD2. Germline CDR1 SGHNT, CDR2 YENEEA. The CDR3 consists of 15 residues. Germline trimming cut 2 bases from V and 3 bases from J; bases unmatched to any gene: 4. The chain's CDR3 is CASSLFGEGYNEQFF. The CDR3 nucleotides read TGTGCCAGCAGCTTATTTGGGGAGGGCTACAATGAGCAGTTCTTC.

The V and J genes are TRBV23-1 and TRBJ1-1; TRBD1 might be the D (6 bases). TRBV23-1 is labeled an ORF, and its function is uncertain. Trimming took 4 bases from V and 11 from J, leaving 20 bases between them. CDR3 length equals 14 residues. CDR3 DNA sequence: TGCGCCAGCAGTCGCCCGACAAAGACAGGAGGGGCTTTCTTT. As protein: CASSRPTKTGGAFF.

Here the CDR3 reads CASSFTGGRGYTF. CDR3 in DNA: TGTGCCAGCAGTTTCACAGGGGGAAGGGGCTACACCTTC. The genes are TRBV27 and TRBJ1-2; 8 bases fit TRBD1. This CDR3 is 13 amino acids long. Germline CDR1 is MNHEY and CDR2 is SMNVEV (reference sequence). V lost 3 bases and J lost 8; bases outside the gene matches: 5.

The sample holds one count of this clone. This chain connects TRBV11-3 to TRBJ2-7; the match to TRBD2 covers 8 bases. The V gene's germline CDR1 is SGHNT and CDR2 YENEEA. V dropped 3 bases and J dropped 4; count of bases not matched to a gene: 8. There are 15 residues in the CDR3. The CDR3 DNA is TGTGCCAGCAGCTTGGCCGGGACTAGGGTGTACGAGCAGTACTTC. Its translation is CASSLAGTRVYEQYF.

The chain links TRBV25-1 to TRBJ2-2; 8 bases line up with TRBD1. This CDR3 comprises 13 residues. The junction had 8 bases not matched to a gene; V was cut back by 4 bases and J by 13 bases. Germline V CDR1 and CDR2: MGHDK, SYGVNS. CDR3 amino acids: CASSGRGRGLLFF. The CDR3 nucleotides read TGTGCCAGCAGTGGGCGCGGCAGGGGGCTGCTGTTTTTT.

The chain employs TRBV7-2 and TRBJ2-7, with D possibly TRBD1 on 6 matching bases. Trimming took 1 base from V and 2 from J, leaving 9 bases between them. The CDR3 is made up of 14 amino acids. Germline V CDR1 and CDR2: SGHTA, FQGNSA. The CDR3 sequence: CASSLDEGAYEQYF. CDR3 nucleotides: TGTGCCAGCAGCTTAGACGAGGGGGCCTACGAGCAGTACTTC.

The chain combines TRBV7-9 with TRBJ2-3; the match to TRBD1 covers 7 bases. This CDR3 contains 15 residues. V lost 5 bases, J lost 2 bases, and 7 bases stayed unmatched. Germline lookup yields CDR1 SEHNR and CDR2 FQNEAQ (reference sequence). CDR3: CASSDTGDITDTQYF. In DNA form, the CDR3 reads TGTGCCAGCAGCGATACAGGGGACATCACAGATACGCAGTATTTT.